This T cell receptor beta chain was recovered during a study of beta chain features in type 1 diabetes. Whole-study results and caveats: Cells carrying high TCR expression could end up over-represented when cDNA is sequenced.

The V and J ends lost 2 bases and 3 bases respectively, with 10 bases between them. This CDR3 contains 14 residues. CDR1 and CDR2 (germline): WNHNN, SYGVQD (reference sequence). Since all of the isolated RNA was reverse transcribed, expressed TCRB transcripts were what got sequenced. Profiling relied on immunoSEQ multiplex PCR, and the TCRdb table lists in-frame clones only, not all of them. The sample shows 120,000 to 150,000 clones, approximately 52% of them seen only once. This clone was counted once. The target antigen is unknown. The sequenced sample was Tregs from blood. V and J are TRBV10-1 and TRBJ1-1; D possibly corresponds to TRBD1 (5 bases). This TCR was recovered from a man aged 18 to 35 in good health. The CDR3 protein is CASSEPRQYTEAFF. Here the CDR3 DNA reads TGCGCCAGCAGTGAGCCCCGACAGTACACTGAAGCTTTCTTT.